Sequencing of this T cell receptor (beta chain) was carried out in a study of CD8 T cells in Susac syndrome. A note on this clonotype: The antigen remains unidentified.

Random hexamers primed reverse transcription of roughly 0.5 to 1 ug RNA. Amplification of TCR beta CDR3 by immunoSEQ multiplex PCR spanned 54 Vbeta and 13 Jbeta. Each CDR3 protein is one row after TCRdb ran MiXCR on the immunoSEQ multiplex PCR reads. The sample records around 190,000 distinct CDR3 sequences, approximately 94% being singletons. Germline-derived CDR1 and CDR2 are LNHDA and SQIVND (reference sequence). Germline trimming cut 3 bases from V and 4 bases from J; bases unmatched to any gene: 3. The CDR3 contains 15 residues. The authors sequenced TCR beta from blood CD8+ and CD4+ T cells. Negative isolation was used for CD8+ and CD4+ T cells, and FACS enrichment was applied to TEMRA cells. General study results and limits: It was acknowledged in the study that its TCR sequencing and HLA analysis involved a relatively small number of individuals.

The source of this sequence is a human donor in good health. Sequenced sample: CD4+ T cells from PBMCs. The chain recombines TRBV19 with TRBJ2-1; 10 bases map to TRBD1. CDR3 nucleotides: TGTGCCAGTAGTATGCGGGACAGGGGTTACAATGAGCAGTTCTTC. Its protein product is CASSMRDRGYNEQFF.